The clone carrying this T cell receptor (beta chain) has only a few counts. An end of the junction differs from the germline gene, which may be a read error. PCR involved 60 Vbeta and 13 Jbeta primers. TCRdb's table, derived via immunoSEQ multiplex PCR, lists solely in-frame clones and lacks some. The top ten hold 2.2% of the sample, which has over 150,000 clones, approximately 81% seen once. The source of the sample is a study of cytomegalovirus exposure and HLA in healthy donors. Sequencing input: PBMCs. The clonotype originates from a woman in her 30s in good health and CMV-seronegative.

In DNA form, the CDR3 reads TGTGCTAGCAGCTTAGGGACAGGGGGTCTCAATGAGCAGTTCTTC. Its translation: CASSLGTGGLNEQFF. V gene TRBV7-7 combines with J gene TRBJ2-1; 11 bases map to TRBD1. Per the germline V gene, CDR1 is SSHAT and CDR2 is FNYEAQ (reference sequence). The CDR3 is 15 amino acids.